These 19 T cell receptor beta chains originate from one sample sequenced in a study of post-analysis software for immune sequencing data. Their cognate antigens are unknown. Findings and limits, study-wide: Four or five TRBV segments, TRBV5-6, TRBV5-1 and TRBV20-1 among them, were found more frequent in patients than controls.

Presence of unique molecular identifiers characterized the TCR beta cDNA libraries. TCRdb processed the PCR reads anew with MiXCR; each CDR3 protein has one entry. The sample consists of about 460,000 distinct CDR3 sequences, less than 45% of them appearing once. The sample was blood. The receptors come from a girl under 18 with multiple sclerosis.

The J gene is TRBJ2-2, the V gene TRBV29-1; 7 bases align to TRBD1. CDR3 size: 12 residues. V gave up 6 bases and J gave up 5 bases; unmatched junction bases: 3. CDR1 and CDR2 from the germline V gene are SQVTM and ANQGSEA. CDR3 sequence reads: CSVARGTGELFF. The CDR3 bases are TGCAGCGTAGCCAGGGGGACCGGGGAGCTGTTTTTT.

This clonotype was counted between two and nine times. The chain joins TRBV6-5 to TRBJ2-1; no clear D gene. The V gene lost 5 bases and the J gene lost 4 bases, with 9 bases spanning the gap. The CDR3 sequence is 13 residues long. CDR1 is MNHEY, CDR2 SVGAGI, per germline. The CDR3 protein is CASSPRPYNEQFF. CDR3 DNA: TGTGCCAGCAGTCCACGCCCTTACAATGAGCAGTTCTTC.

The V gene is TRBV5-1, the J gene TRBJ2-3; TRBD1 is a possible D gene (6 bases). The V gene lost 3 bases and the J gene lost 5 bases, with 16 bases spanning the gap. Germline V gene sequence: CDR1 SGHRS, CDR2 YFSETQ. This CDR3 region has 15 residues. The CDR3 region has the DNA TGCGCCAGCAGCTGGGGACACGGCCAGGAAGATACGCAGTATTTT. The encoded protein is CASSWGHGQEDTQYF.

This clonotype was picked up one time. J is TRBJ2-1 and V is TRBV2, with D unresolved. Germline V gene data show CDR1 as SNHLY and CDR2 as FYNNEI. The CDR3 consists of 14 residues. The V end lost 3 bases, the J end lost 0 bases, and 6 bases lay between the germline ends. As DNA, the CDR3 is TGTGCCAGCAGTGAGTCCAGCTCCTACAATGAGCAGTTCTTC. Protein sequence: CASSESSSYNEQFF. Looking up the rest from reference TRBV2 and TRBJ2-1 gives the full variable domain: EPEVTQTPSHQVTQMGQEVILRCVPISNHLYFYWYRQILGQKVEFLVSFYNNEISEKSEIFDDQFSVERPDGSNFTLKIRSTKLEDSAMYFCASSESSSYNEQFFGPGTRLTVL.

The chain recombines TRBV7-9 with TRBJ1-2; D remains ambiguous. Germline-derived CDR1 and CDR2 are SEHNR and FQNEAQ (reference sequence). This CDR3 spans 15 amino acids. Trimming removed 1 base from V and 4 bases from J, with 13 bases in between. The CDR3 nucleotides are TGTGCCAGCAGCTTAGAACTGGCAGGAGGCTATGGCTACACCTTC. Amino acids: CASSLELAGGYGYTF.

The chain has TRBV10-3 and TRBJ2-3; tentative D call: TRBD2 (5 bases). Trimming shortened V by 4 bases and J by 6 bases, and 14 bases separated the two germline ends. The germline V gene has CDR1 ENHRY and CDR2 SYGVKD. The CDR3 has 14 residues. The CDR3 region has the DNA TGTGCCATCAGTGGGTCCGGGGTTTCGGATACGCAGTATTTT. This codes for CAISGSGVSDTQYF.

This clonotype has just a few counts. The rearrangement uses TRBV9 and TRBJ1-4; 7 bases line up with TRBD1. CDR1 SGDLS and CDR2 YYNGEE come from the germline V gene. The CDR3 has 16 amino acids. Germline trimming cut 3 bases from V and 5 bases from J; bases unmatched to any gene: 10. The CDR3 DNA sequence: TGTGCCAGCAGCGCCCGAACCGGGACAGCAAATGAAAAACTGTTTTTT. It translates to CASSARTGTANEKLFF.

The rearrangement joins TRBV6-6 to TRBJ2-3, with 7 bases identical to TRBD1. J gave up 2 bases and V 5 bases, and 7 bases lay outside the gene matches. CDR1 and CDR2 from the germline V gene are MNHNY and SVGAGI (reference sequence). The CDR3 spans 15 residues. Written as DNA, the CDR3 is TGTGCCAGCAGTCCGCCCGGGACAGACACAGATACGCAGTATTTT. It yields the protein CASSPPGTDTDTQYF.

This chain connects TRBV7-2 to TRBJ1-4, with TRBD1 as a possible D gene (5 bases). This CDR3 has 13 residues. V was pared by 9 bases and J by 5 bases, with 13 bases between. Germline V gene sequence: CDR1 SGHTA, CDR2 FQGNSA. Here the CDR3 reads CASRDVGNEKLFF. Here the CDR3 DNA reads TGTGCCAGTAGGGACGTGGGGAATGAAAAACTGTTTTTT.

The chain employs TRBV27 and TRBJ1-5; D is perhaps TRBD1 (6 bases). This CDR3 has 16 amino acids. Germline V gene data show CDR1 as MNHEY and CDR2 as SMNVEV (reference sequence). The V gene lost 4 bases and the J gene lost 2 bases, with 15 bases spanning the gap. CDR3 sequence reads: CASSSLQGWGNQPQHF. CDR3 nucleotide sequence: TGTGCCAGCAGTTCCCTACAGGGTTGGGGCAATCAGCCCCAGCATTTT.

The chain combines TRBV30 with TRBJ1-1; 8 bases are shared with TRBD1. This CDR3 is built from 13 residues. Losses at the gene ends were 5 bases for V and 4 bases for J; bases not matched to a gene: 6. Germline CDR1 GTSNPN, CDR2 SVGIG (reference sequence). CDR3 sequence reads: CAWEDREGTEAFF. The DNA for the CDR3 is TGTGCCTGGGAGGACAGGGAGGGCACTGAAGCTTTCTTT.

The V and J genes are TRBV7-2 and TRBJ2-3; 11 bases map to TRBD1. CDR3 length: 17 amino acids. CDR1 and CDR2 (germline): SGHTA, FQGNSA. After removal of 4 bases from V and 3 bases from J, the junction contained 9 bases not matched to a gene. CDR3 protein: CASSSPWTGGLTDTQYF. In DNA, the CDR3 is TGTGCCAGCAGCTCACCTTGGACAGGGGGCCTAACAGATACGCAGTATTTT.

This clonotype has more than one count but fewer than ten. J is TRBJ2-7 and V is TRBV20-1, with 10 nucleotides matching TRBD2. V was pared by 2 bases and J by 0 bases, with 1 base of the junction left unmatched. This CDR3 contains 14 residues. In germline, CDR1 is DFQATT, CDR2 SNEGSKA (reference sequence). CDR3 in amino acids: CSARLAGDSYEQYF. The CDR3 coding sequence is TGCAGTGCTAGACTAGCGGGAGACTCCTACGAGCAGTACTTC.

The rearrangement uses TRBV5-1 and TRBJ2-5; no firm D call. Germline V gene data show CDR1 as SGHRS and CDR2 as YFSETQ. The CDR3 has 11 amino acids. V lost 4 bases to trimming and J lost 4 bases, with 5 bases between them. CDR3 in amino acids: CASSIAETQYF. DNA for the CDR3: TGCGCCAGCAGCATTGCAGAGACCCAGTACTTC.

The chain is built from TRBV11-2 and TRBJ2-5, with D unresolved. The germline gives CDR1 SGHAT, CDR2 FQNNGV. The length of the CDR3 is 15 residues. Trimming took 2 bases from V and 5 from J, leaving 15 bases between them. CDR3 DNA: TGTGCCAGCAGCTTATCGGTATGGACCGGGGAGACCCAGTACTTC. Encoded protein: CASSLSVWTGETQYF. The variable domain in full, completed from reference TRBV11-2 and TRBJ2-5, reads EAGVAQSPRYKIIEKRQSVAFWCNPISGHATLYWYQQILGQGPKLLIQFQNNGVVDDSQLPKDRFSAERLKGVDSTLKIQPAKLEDSAVYLCASSLSVWTGETQYFGPGTRLLVL.

The rearrangement joins TRBV6-5 to TRBJ2-3; possibly TRBD2 for D (6 bases). This CDR3 region has 14 residues. V was cut by 8 bases and J by 3 bases, with 15 bases left in between. CDR1 is MNHEY, CDR2 SVGAGI, per germline. The CDR3 sequence: CASRLGGLTDTQYF. The CDR3 DNA follows: TGTGCCAGCCGGTTAGGAGGGCTGACAGATACGCAGTATTTT.

There are many counts of this clonotype. V is TRBV20-1 and J is TRBJ2-3; unclear D gene. The CDR3 length is 13 residues. Germline loops: CDR1 DFQATT, CDR2 SNEGSKA (reference sequence). V was shortened by 2 bases and J by 0 bases, with 6 bases between the two germline ends. CDR3 nucleotides: TGCAGTGCTAGACCCCCTAGCACAGATACGCAGTATTTT. Its translation is CSARPPSTDTQYF.

The chain couples TRBV12-3 or TRBV12-4 to TRBJ2-5, with TRBD2 matching over 12 bases. V shed 7 bases and J 4 bases; nucleotides not matched to a gene: 10. The CDR3 is 16 amino acids. The CDR3 DNA is TGTGCCAGCACCCGAGGACTAGCGGGACAGGGAGAGACCCAGTACTTC. Its translation is CASTRGLAGQGETQYF.

This clonotype occurred a few times. V gene TRBV5-1 combines with J gene TRBJ2-1, with TRBD1 matching over 9 bases. The CDR3 covers 15 residues. Germline trimming cut 0 bases from V and 6 bases from J; bases unmatched to any gene: 4. Germline V gene data show CDR1 as SGHRS and CDR2 as YFSETQ. CDR3 in amino acids: CASSLVTGGPNEQFF. The DNA of the CDR3 is TGCGCCAGCAGCTTGGTGACAGGGGGTCCCAATGAGCAGTTCTTC.